Reported below is one T cell receptor beta chain. Sequencing used immunoSEQ multiplex PCR; TCRdb keeps in-frame clones, though not all of them. The table records 46,000 or so clones, approximately 93% of them present only once. These data originate in a study of control samples from healthy donors and cancer patients. Looked up from germline, CDR1 is MDHEN and CDR2 is SYDVKM. This CDR3 is built from 14 residues. V shed 3 bases and J 5 bases; nucleotides not matched to a gene: 5. This chain uses TRBV28 with TRBJ2-7; 9 nucleotides align to TRBD1. The sequenced sample was PBMCs. The clonotype comes from a woman aged 45-59 years with head and neck cancer. The CDR3 spells CASSLGQGTHEQYF. The CDR3 nucleotides read TGTGCCAGCAGTTTGGGACAGGGAACCCACGAGCAGTACTTC.